This T cell receptor (beta chain) was observed in a study of cytomegalovirus exposure and HLA in healthy donors. Study-wide points: Later work found most CMV-associated TCR beta chains apparently HLA-restricted. The authors considered a cluster of highly shared sequence variants likely to be a sequencing artifact. Diagnosis of cytomegalovirus status made by the classifier reportedly showed high specificity and sensitivity.

As regards this clone: Its antigen remains unknown.

PCR amplification relied on 60 Vbeta primers (plus 13 Jbeta primers). Only in-frame clones appear in the TCRdb table, and some are missing; sequencing was by immunoSEQ multiplex PCR. The sample records more than 65,000 clones, almost 80% being singletons. Germline-derived CDR1 and CDR2 are MNHNS and SASEGT. This CDR3 comprises 16 residues. V was clipped by 2 bases and J by 7 bases; unmatched bases: 8. The clonotype originates from a woman aged 40 to 50 in good health and CMV-seropositive. The V gene is TRBV6-1, the J gene TRBJ1-5, with 10 nucleotides matching TRBD1. Sequences were obtained from PBMCs. The CDR3 region has the DNA TGTGCCAGCAGTGAAAGGTGGACAGGGGGAAGCCAGCCCCAGCATTTT. Encoded protein: CASSERWTGGSQPQHF.